Presented here are 10 T cell receptor beta chains from one specimen sequenced in a study of cytomegalovirus exposure and HLA in healthy donors. Primers included in the PCR were 60 Vbeta and 13 Jbeta primers. Using immunoSEQ multiplex PCR, the repertoire was profiled, and TCRdb retains in-frame clones only, with some absent. The sample lists 150,000 or so clones, more than 60% occurring once. What was sequenced was PBMCs. The receptors shown here come from a human donor in good health.

V usage is TRBV7-9 and J usage is TRBJ2-5; 7 nucleotides align to TRBD1. J gave up 5 bases and V 5 bases, and 11 bases lay outside the gene matches. Germline-derived CDR1 and CDR2 are SEHNR and FQNEAQ (reference sequence). The CDR3 loop spans 15 amino acids. CDR3: CASSPQLTGTETQYF. CDR3 DNA: TGTGCCAGCAGCCCCCAATTGACAGGGACGGAGACCCAGTACTTC.

This clone was seen many times. The chain has TRBV18 and TRBJ1-3; no reliable D call. CDR1 and CDR2 from the germline V gene are KGHSH and LQKENI. Trimming left V 2 bases short and J 1 base short, with 12 bases between. There are 16 residues in the CDR3. The CDR3 sequence: CASSPEGSLSGNTIYF. DNA for the CDR3: TGTGCCAGCTCACCAGAGGGATCGCTGTCTGGAAACACCATATATTTT.

The chain couples TRBV7-9 to TRBJ1-1; no clear D. CDR3 length: 11 residues. V was pared by 8 bases and J by 0 bases, with 4 bases between. Germline CDR1 is SEHNR and CDR2 is FQNEAQ (reference sequence). The CDR3 DNA reads TGTGCCAGCTCTTTGAACACTGAAGCTTTCTTT. Translating it yields CASSLNTEAFF.

The DNA for the CDR3 is TGCGCCAGCAGCCAAGGACAGGGGATAGCGGAGACCCAGTACTTC. Translation gives CASSQGQGIAETQYF. V gene TRBV4-1 combines with J gene TRBJ2-5, with 8 bases fitting TRBD1. This CDR3 is 15 amino acids long. V dropped 1 base and J dropped 5; count of bases not matched to a gene: 6. The germline V gene encodes CDR1 MGHRA and CDR2 YSYEKL.

The chain recombines TRBV7-9 with TRBJ1-1; possibly TRBD1 for D (5 bases). Trimming took off 1 base at V and 1 base at J, with 7 bases between the two ends. This CDR3 comprises 14 residues. The germline V gene encodes CDR1 SEHNR and CDR2 FQNEAQ (reference sequence). The CDR3 bases are TGTGCCAGCAGCTTAGGGACAAGGAACACTGAAGCTTTCTTT. Translation gives CASSLGTRNTEAFF.

This clone was seen a few times. The chain links TRBV5-1 to TRBJ1-1; D may be TRBD1 (5 bases). V was clipped by 4 bases and J by 0 bases, with 22 bases between them. CDR1 and CDR2 (germline): SGHRS, YFSETQ. The CDR3 runs 18 residues. The CDR3, as DNA: TGCGCCAGCAGCCCTGGACAAGAATTTACATCTATGAACACTGAAGCTTTCTTT. Translating it yields CASSPGQEFTSMNTEAFF.

The chain combines TRBV7-3 with TRBJ1-1; 8 nucleotides agree with TRBD1. Losses at the gene ends were 7 bases for V and 5 bases for J; bases not matched to a gene: 6. CDR3 size: 13 residues. Germline-derived CDR1 and CDR2 are SGHTA and FQGTGA. DNA of the CDR3: TGTGCCAGCACCGAGGACAGGGTAACTGAAGCTTTCTTT. Translation gives CASTEDRVTEAFF.

The V call is TRBV9, the J call TRBJ1-6, with D possibly TRBD1 on 6 matching bases. From germline, CDR1 is SGDLS and CDR2 YYNGEE. This CDR3 has 17 residues. V lost 0 bases, J lost 0 bases, and 10 bases lay in between. In DNA, the CDR3 is TGTGCCAGCAGCGTAGGGGACACGAGCTCCTATAATTCACCCCTCCACTTT. Protein sequence: CASSVGDTSSYNSPLHF.

This sequence joins TRBV27 and TRBJ2-1; TRBD2 aligns across 10 bases. Germline values: CDR1 MNHEY, CDR2 SMNVEV (reference sequence). This CDR3 region has 16 residues. V shed 6 bases and J 5 bases; nucleotides not matched to a gene: 10. The CDR3 sequence: CASSRYLAGANNEQFF. The CDR3 DNA reads TGTGCCAGCAGCCGATACCTAGCGGGGGCCAACAATGAGCAGTTCTTC.

The chain uses TRBV5-5 and TRBJ2-1; D perhaps matches TRBD2 (5 bases). In germline, CDR1 is SGHKS, CDR2 YYEKEE (reference sequence). The ends were cut back, 5 bases at V and 0 bases at J, with 9 bases in the middle. There are 14 residues in the CDR3. The CDR3: CASRLGSSYNEQFF. As DNA, the CDR3 is TGTGCCAGCAGACTGGGGAGCTCCTACAATGAGCAGTTCTTC.